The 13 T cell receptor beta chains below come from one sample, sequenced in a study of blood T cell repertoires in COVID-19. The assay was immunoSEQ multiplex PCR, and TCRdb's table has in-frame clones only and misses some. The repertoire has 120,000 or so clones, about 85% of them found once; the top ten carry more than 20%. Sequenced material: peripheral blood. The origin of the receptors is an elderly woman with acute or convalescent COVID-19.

The CDR3 DNA reads TGTGCCAGCAGCTCCGACCCGACAGGGCGCCCGGAGGGCTACACCTTC. It translates to CASSSDPTGRPEGYTF. The V gene is TRBV11-2, the J gene TRBJ1-2, with 7 bases that match TRBD1. The trim removed 4 bases at V and 8 bases at J, leaving 16 bases unmatched. Germline V lookup: CDR1 SGHAT, CDR2 FQNNGV. This CDR3 comprises 16 residues.

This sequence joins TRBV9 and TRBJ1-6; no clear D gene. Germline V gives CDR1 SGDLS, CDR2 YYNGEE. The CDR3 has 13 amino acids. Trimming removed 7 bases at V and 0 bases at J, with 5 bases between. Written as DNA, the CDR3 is TGTGCCAGCTCTTCCTCCTATAATTCACCCCTCCACTTT. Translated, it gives CASSSSYNSPLHF. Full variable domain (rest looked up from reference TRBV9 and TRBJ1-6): DSGVTQTPKHLITATGQRVTLRCSPRSGDLSVYWYQQSLDQGLQFLIQYYNGEERAKGNILERFSAQQFPDLHSELNLSSLELGDSALYFCASSSSYNSPLHFGNGTRLTVT.

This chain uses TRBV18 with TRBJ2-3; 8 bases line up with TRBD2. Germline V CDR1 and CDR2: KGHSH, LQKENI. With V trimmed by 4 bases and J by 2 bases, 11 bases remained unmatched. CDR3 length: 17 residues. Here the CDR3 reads CASSLLVAGGITDTQYF. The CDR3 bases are TGTGCCAGCTCACTCCTCGTTGCGGGGGGAATCACAGATACGCAGTATTTT.

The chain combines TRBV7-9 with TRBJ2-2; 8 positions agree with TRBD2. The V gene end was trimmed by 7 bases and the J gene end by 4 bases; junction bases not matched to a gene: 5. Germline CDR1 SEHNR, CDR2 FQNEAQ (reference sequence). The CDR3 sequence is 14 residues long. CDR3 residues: CASMAGGRTGELFF. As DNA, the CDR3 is TGTGCCAGCATGGCGGGGGGCCGCACCGGGGAGCTGTTTTTT.

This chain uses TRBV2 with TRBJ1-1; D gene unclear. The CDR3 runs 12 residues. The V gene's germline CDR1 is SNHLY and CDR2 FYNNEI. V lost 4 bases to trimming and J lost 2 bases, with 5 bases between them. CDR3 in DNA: TGTGCCAGCAGTGTTATAAACACTGAAGCTTTCTTT. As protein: CASSVINTEAFF.

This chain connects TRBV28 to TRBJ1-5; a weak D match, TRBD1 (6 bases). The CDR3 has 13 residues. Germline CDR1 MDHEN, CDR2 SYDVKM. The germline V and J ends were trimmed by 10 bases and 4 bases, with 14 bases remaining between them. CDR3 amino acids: CATRRTENQPQHF. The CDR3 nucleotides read TGTGCCACCAGGCGGACAGAAAATCAGCCCCAGCATTTT.

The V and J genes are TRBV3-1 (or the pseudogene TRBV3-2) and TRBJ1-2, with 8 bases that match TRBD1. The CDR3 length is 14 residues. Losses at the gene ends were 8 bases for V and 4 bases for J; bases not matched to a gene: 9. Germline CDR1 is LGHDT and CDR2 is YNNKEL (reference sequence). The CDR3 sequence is CASRPGGTGYGYTF. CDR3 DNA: TGTGCCAGCCGACCCGGAGGGACAGGCTATGGCTACACCTTC.

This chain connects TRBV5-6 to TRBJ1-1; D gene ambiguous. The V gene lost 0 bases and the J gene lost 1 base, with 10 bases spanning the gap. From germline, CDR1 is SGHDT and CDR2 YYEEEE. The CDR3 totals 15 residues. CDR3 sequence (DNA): TGTGCCAGCAGCTTGGAACGATCGAGGAACACTGAAGCTTTCTTT. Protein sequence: CASSLERSRNTEAFF.

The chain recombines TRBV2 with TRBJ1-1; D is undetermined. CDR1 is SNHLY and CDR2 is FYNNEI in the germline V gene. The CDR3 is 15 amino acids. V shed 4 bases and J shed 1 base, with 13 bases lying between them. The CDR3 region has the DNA TGTGCCAGCAGTGTACAGAGCTTAAAGAACACTGAAGCTTTCTTT. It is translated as CASSVQSLKNTEAFF.

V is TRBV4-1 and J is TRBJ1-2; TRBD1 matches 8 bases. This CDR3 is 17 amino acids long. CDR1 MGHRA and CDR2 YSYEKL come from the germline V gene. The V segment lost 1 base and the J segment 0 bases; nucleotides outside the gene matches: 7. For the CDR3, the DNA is TGCGCCAGCAGCCAAGTAGCGGACAGGGTGGCTAACTATGGCTACACCTTC. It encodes CASSQVADRVANYGYTF.

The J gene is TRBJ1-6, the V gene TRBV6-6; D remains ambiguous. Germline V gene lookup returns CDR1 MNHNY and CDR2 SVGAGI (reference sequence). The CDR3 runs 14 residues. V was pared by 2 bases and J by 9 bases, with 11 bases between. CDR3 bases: TGTGCCAGCAGTTACAGCGAATTTGGTTCACCCCTCCACTTT. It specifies CASSYSEFGSPLHF.

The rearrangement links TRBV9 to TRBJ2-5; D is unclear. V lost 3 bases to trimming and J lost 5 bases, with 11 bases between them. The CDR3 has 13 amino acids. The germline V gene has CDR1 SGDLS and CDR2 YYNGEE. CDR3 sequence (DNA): TGTGCCAGCAGCGCGCGCCTGATGGAGACCCAGTACTTC. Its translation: CASSARLMETQYF.

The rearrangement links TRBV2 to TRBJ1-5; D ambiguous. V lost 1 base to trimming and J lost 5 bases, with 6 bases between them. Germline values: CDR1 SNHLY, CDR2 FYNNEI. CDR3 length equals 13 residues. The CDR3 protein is CASSEERDQPQHF. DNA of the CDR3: TGTGCCAGCAGTGAAGAGAGGGATCAGCCCCAGCATTTT.